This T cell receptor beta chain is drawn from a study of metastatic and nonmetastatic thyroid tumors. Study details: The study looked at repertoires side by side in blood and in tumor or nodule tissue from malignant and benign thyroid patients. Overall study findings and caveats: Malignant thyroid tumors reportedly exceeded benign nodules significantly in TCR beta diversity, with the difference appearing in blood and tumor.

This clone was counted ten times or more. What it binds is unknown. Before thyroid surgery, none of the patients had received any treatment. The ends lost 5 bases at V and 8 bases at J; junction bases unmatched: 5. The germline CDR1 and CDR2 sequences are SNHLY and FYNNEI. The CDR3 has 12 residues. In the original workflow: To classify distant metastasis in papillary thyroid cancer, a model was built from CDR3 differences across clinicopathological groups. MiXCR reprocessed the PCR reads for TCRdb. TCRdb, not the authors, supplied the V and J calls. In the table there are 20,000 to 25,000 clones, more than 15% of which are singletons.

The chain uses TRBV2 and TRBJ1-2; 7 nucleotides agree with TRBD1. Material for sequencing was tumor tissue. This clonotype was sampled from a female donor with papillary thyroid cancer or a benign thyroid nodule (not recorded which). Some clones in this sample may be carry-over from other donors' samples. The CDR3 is CASSRQGRGYTF. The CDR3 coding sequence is TGTGCCAGCAGTAGACAGGGCCGCGGCTACACCTTC.